This paragraph covers one T cell receptor beta chain sequence. The antigen is unknown. The data were taken from a study of response to subunit inactivated influenza vaccine. Study-level results: Each seasonal influenza vaccination recruits few new T cells, the authors suggested.

One entry per CDR3 protein results from TCRdb running MiXCR on the RT-PCR reads. The table records more than 250,000 distinct CDR3 sequences, 21% of them present only once. Trimming took 5 bases from V and 13 from J, leaving 14 bases between them. Per the germline V gene, CDR1 is KGHDR and CDR2 is SFDVKD. This CDR3 is 13 amino acids long. The sequenced sample was PBMCs from blood, obtained roughly 20 months after vaccination. The origin of this receptor is a man aged 50-75 years who received an inactivated influenza vaccine. The J gene is TRBJ1-6, the V gene TRBV24-1; TRBD1 is a possible D gene (5 bases). The chain's CDR3 is CATSVSGTSPLHF. The CDR3 DNA is TGTGCCACCAGTGTATCGGGGACTTCGCCCCTCCACTTT.